This section outlines one T cell receptor (beta chain) sequence together with its context. Its specificity is unknown. This record comes from a study of shared clonotypes between healthy human individuals. The study, taken as a whole, reports: Larger estimated richness was generally seen in naive subsets than in memory subsets.

Terminally differentiated effector memory CD45RA+ cells were excluded by CCR7 positive selection of CD45RO-negative cells. The CDR3 is 13 residues long. The V segment lost 5 bases and the J segment 3 bases; nucleotides outside the gene matches: 7. CDR1 is SQVTM and CDR2 is ANQGSEA in the germline V gene. Some clones are missing from TCRdb's copy, which holds only in-frame ones; the method was immunoSEQ multiplex PCR. The table has fewer than 800,000 clones, roughly 94% seen once; the top ten hold 24%. This receptor was identified in a man under 40 in good health. The V and J genes are TRBV29-1 and TRBJ2-7; 7 nucleotides align to TRBD1. What was sequenced was naive CD8+ T cells sorted from blood. The CDR3 DNA sequence: TGCAGCGTTACCCGACAGGGCCGCTACGAGCAGTACTTC. This sequence encodes CSVTRQGRYEQYF.